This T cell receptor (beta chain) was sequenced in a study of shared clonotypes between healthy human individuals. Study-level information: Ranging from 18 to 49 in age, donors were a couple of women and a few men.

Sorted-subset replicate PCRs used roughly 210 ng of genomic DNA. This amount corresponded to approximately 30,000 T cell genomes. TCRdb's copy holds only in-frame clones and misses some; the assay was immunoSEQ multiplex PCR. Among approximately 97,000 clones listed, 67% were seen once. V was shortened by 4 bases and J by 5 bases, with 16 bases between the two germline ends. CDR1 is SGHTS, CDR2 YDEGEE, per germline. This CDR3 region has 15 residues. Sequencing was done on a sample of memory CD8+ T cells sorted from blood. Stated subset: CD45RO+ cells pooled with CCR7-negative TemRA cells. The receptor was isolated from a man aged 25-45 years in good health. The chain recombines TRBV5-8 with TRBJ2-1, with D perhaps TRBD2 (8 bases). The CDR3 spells CASSLGLGGHNEQFF. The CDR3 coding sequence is TGTGCCAGCAGCCTGGGACTAGGGGGCCACAATGAGCAGTTCTTC.